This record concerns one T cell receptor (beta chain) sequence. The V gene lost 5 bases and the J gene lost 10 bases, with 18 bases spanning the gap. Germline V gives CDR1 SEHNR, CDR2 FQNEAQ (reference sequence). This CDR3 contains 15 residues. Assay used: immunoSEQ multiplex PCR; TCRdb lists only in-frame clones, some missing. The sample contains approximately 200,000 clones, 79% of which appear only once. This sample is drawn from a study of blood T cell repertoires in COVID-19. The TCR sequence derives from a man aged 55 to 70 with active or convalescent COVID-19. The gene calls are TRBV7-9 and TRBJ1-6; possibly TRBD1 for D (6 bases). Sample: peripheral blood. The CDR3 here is CASSAQQGNASPLHF. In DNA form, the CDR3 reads TGTGCCAGCAGCGCCCAACAGGGTAACGCGTCACCCCTCCACTTT. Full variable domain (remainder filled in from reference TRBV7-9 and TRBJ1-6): DTGVSQNPRHKITKRGQNVTFRCDPISEHNRLYWYRQTLGQGPEFLTYFQNEAQLEKSRLLSDRFSAERPKGSFSTLEIQRTEQGDSAMYLCASSAQQGNASPLHFGNGTRLTVT.